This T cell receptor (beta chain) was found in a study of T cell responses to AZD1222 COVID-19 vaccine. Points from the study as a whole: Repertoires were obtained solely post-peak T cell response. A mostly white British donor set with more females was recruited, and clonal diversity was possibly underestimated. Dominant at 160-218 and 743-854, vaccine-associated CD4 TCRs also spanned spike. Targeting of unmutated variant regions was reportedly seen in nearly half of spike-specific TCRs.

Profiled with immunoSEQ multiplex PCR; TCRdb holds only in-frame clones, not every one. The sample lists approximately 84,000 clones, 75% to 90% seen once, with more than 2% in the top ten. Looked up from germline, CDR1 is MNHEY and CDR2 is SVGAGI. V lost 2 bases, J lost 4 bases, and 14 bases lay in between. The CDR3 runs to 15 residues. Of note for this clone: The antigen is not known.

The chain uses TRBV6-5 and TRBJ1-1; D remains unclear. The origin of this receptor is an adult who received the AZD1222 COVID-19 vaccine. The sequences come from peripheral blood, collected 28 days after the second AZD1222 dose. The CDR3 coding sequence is TGTGCCAGCAGTTACAGGAAAGCCCGGGGCACTGAAGCTTTCTTT. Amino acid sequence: CASSYRKARGTEAFF.